This note documents a single T cell receptor beta chain sequence. Here immunoSEQ multiplex PCR was the method, and the copy in TCRdb shows in-frame clones only, minus some. This table has approximately 300,000 clones, 80% to 95% appearing once. The sample comes from a study of blood T cell repertoires in COVID-19. The clonotype originates from a woman in her thirties with COVID-19, enrolled during active disease. Sequencing used peripheral blood.

The CDR3 sequence: CASSPRGQGASGANVLTF. CDR3 DNA: TGTGCCAGCTCACCACGGGGACAGGGGGCTTCTGGGGCCAACGTCCTGACTTTC. V usage is TRBV18 and J usage is TRBJ2-6, with 12 nucleotides matching TRBD1. The CDR3 loop spans 18 amino acids. Trimming took 1 base from V and 1 from J; bases not matched to a gene: 2. Germline V CDR1 and CDR2: KGHSH, LQKENI.